The rows below give T cell receptor beta chains drawn from one sample of a study of cytomegalovirus exposure and HLA in healthy donors. The protocol was immunoSEQ multiplex PCR, while the TCRdb copy is restricted to in-frame clones and leaves out a portion. The table lists 120,000 or so clones, under 90% of them singletons. The sample consisted of PBMCs. The receptor source for this set is a woman under 30 in good health and CMV-seronegative. Each CDR3 is given with its conserved first and last residue. A D gene is named only where the DNA matches it firmly. Clone size is shown for a subset of rows, as once, few, many or a class of expanded clone.

J	V	D	size	CDR3	DNA
TRBJ2-3	TRBV11-1	.	.	CASSLDHSQGPDTQYF	TGTGCCAGCAGCTTAGATCATAGCCAGGGCCCAGATACGCAGTATTTT
TRBJ2-3	TRBV15	TRBD2	.	CATSSLAGGGDTQYF	TGTGCCACCAGCAGTCTAGCGGGAGGTGGAGATACGCAGTATTTT
TRBJ1-5	TRBV28	.	once	CASSGRGHGSRGPQHF	TGTGCCAGCAGTGGCCGTGGTCACGGCTCGCGGGGGCCCCAGCATTTT
TRBJ1-2	TRBV11-2	.	once	CASSFTSDIRGVGYTF	TGTGCCAGCAGCTTTACCTCAGACATCCGGGGGGTTGGCTACACCTTC
TRBJ1-3	TRBV7-8	.	.	CASSRAGNTIYF	TGTGCCAGCAGCCGAGCCGGAAACACCATATATTTT
TRBJ2-1	TRBV18	.	.	CASSPLREEMFF	TGTGCCAGCTCACCACTCAGGGAAGAGATGTTCTTC
TRBJ1-2	TRBV2	TRBD1	.	CASSSGLGQGNYGYTF	TGTGCCAGCAGCTCTGGCCTGGGACAGGGGAACTATGGCTACACCTTC
TRBJ2-1	TRBV7-2	.	.	CASSLEAAGNEQFF	TGTGCCAGCAGCTTAGAAGCCGCCGGCAATGAGCAGTTCTTC
TRBJ1-2	TRBV5-1	.	.	CASSIEMGFNYGYTF	TGCGCCAGCAGCATTGAAATGGGCTTTAACTATGGCTACACCTTC
TRBJ1-4	TRBV29-1	.	.	CSGGNRDREKLFF	TGCAGCGGGGGCAACAGGGACCGAGAAAAACTGTTTTTT
TRBJ1-4	TRBV6-1	TRBD1	.	CASSAGTGVGISDEKLFF	TGTGCCAGCAGTGCGGGGACAGGGGTAGGGATTAGCGATGAAAAACTGTTTTTT
TRBJ2-3	TRBV9	TRBD1	.	CASSDRQGPPDTQYF	TGTGCCAGCAGCGATCGACAGGGGCCCCCAGATACGCAGTATTTT
TRBJ1-5	TRBV28	.	.	CASRSLDRSHNQPQHF	TGTGCCAGCAGGAGCCTAGACAGGTCACACAATCAGCCCCAGCATTTT
TRBJ2-3	TRBV6-1	TRBD2	.	CASSELGGSLGDTQYF	TGTGCCAGCAGTGAATTGGGCGGGAGTCTTGGGGATACGCAGTATTTT
TRBJ2-7	TRBV28	.	.	CASSLLGALVQYF	TGTGCCAGCAGTTTATTGGGGGCGTTGGTGCAGTACTTC
TRBJ2-7	TRBV18	TRBD2	.	CASSRLAGAYEQYF	TGTGCCAGCTCCAGACTAGCGGGAGCCTACGAGCAGTACTTC
TRBJ2-1	TRBV5-1	.	.	CASSLASSPYNEQFF	TGCGCCAGCAGCTTGGCTAGCTCCCCCTACAATGAGCAGTTCTTC
TRBJ2-3	TRBV11-3	TRBD2	.	CASSLAGTSGTDTQYF	TGTGCCAGCAGCTTAGCCGGGACTAGCGGGACTGATACGCAGTATTTT
TRBJ2-2	TRBV7-9	.	.	CASSLEGGDTGELFF	TGTGCCAGCAGCTTAGAGGGCGGGGACACCGGGGAGCTGTTTTTT
TRBJ2-7	TRBV6-5	TRBD1	.	CASIQTGGTYEQYF	TGTGCCAGCATTCAGACAGGGGGCACCTACGAGCAGTACTTC
TRBJ1-2	TRBV19	.	.	CASAWGEGYGYTF	TGTGCCAGCGCATGGGGGGAGGGCTATGGCTACACCTTC
TRBJ1-2	TRBV27	.	few	CASSDSMRGYTF	TGTGCCAGCTCCGACAGTATGCGAGGCTACACCTTC
TRBJ1-2	TRBV18	TRBD1	.	CASSPGQGRYVVGYTF	TGTGCCAGCTCACCGGGACAGGGGCGATATGTGGTGGGCTACACCTTC
TRBJ2-1	TRBV13	.	.	CASSLAENNEQFF	TGTGCCAGCAGTTTGGCCGAAAACAATGAGCAGTTCTTC
TRBJ1-2	TRBV16	TRBD1	.	CASSRDRADYGYTF	TGTGCCAGCAGCAGGGACAGGGCTGACTATGGCTACACCTTC
TRBJ2-7	TRBV19	.	.	CASSPSVGLKQQYF	TGTGCCAGTAGTCCCTCAGTTGGGCTGAAGCAGCAGTACTTC
TRBJ1-2	TRBV7-9	TRBD1	few	CASSDRGDNYGYTF	TGTGCCAGCAGCGACAGGGGTGATAACTATGGCTACACCTTC
TRBJ1-2	TRBV6-4	TRBD1	once	CASSPTGSNYGYTF	TGTGCCAGCAGTCCGACAGGGTCTAACTATGGCTACACCTTC
TRBJ1-1	TRBV5-1	TRBD1	.	CASSRDRGTRLTEAFF	TGCGCCAGCAGCCGGGACAGGGGGACAAGACTCACTGAAGCTTTCTTT
TRBJ2-3	TRBV5-4	TRBD1	few	CASSPTGSFGTDTQYF	TGTGCCAGCAGCCCGACAGGGTCTTTTGGCACAGATACGCAGTATTTT
TRBJ2-5	TRBV10-1	TRBD2	.	CASNRLAVEGETQYF	TGCGCCAGCAATAGACTAGCGGTGGAAGGGGAGACCCAGTACTTC
TRBJ1-3	TRBV6-5	TRBD1	.	CASRDRSGAGNTIYF	TGTGCCAGCAGGGACAGGAGTGGGGCTGGAAACACCATATATTTT
TRBJ2-3	TRBV7-2	TRBD2	.	CASSLIAGEYTQYF	TGTGCCAGCAGCTTAATAGCGGGAGAATATACGCAGTATTTT
TRBJ2-1	TRBV9	.	.	CASSIGPGGFHEQFF	TGTGCCAGCAGCATAGGACCGGGTGGTTTTCATGAGCAGTTCTTC
TRBJ2-2	TRBV18	.	few	CASSAGAVTGELFF	TGTGCCAGCTCGGCGGGGGCAGTCACCGGGGAGCTGTTTTTT
TRBJ2-7	TRBV7-2	TRBD2	.	CASSSLAGGSAEQYF	TGTGCCAGCAGCTCCCTAGCGGGAGGGTCGGCCGAGCAGTACTTC
TRBJ2-7	TRBV11-2	.	few	CASSYGYEQYF	TGTGCCAGCAGCTACGGTTACGAGCAGTACTTC
TRBJ2-1	TRBV4-1	TRBD2	.	CASSQGATSGRSNEQFF	TGCGCCAGCAGCCAAGGAGCAACTAGCGGGAGGAGCAATGAGCAGTTCTTC
TRBJ2-5	TRBV5-4	TRBD2	.	CASSPGRGFQETQYF	TGTGCCAGCAGCCCGGGGCGGGGGTTCCAAGAGACCCAGTACTTC
TRBJ2-1	TRBV5-1	TRBD2	.	CASSLTSGRALNEQFF	TGCGCCAGCAGCCTCACTAGCGGGAGGGCCTTAAATGAGCAGTTCTTC
TRBJ1-2	TRBV19	TRBD1	.	CASRKGQEDTPDGYTF	TGTGCCAGTAGGAAAGGACAGGAGGACACCCCTGATGGCTACACCTTC
TRBJ2-7	TRBV4-1	TRBD2	.	CASSPGGAYEQYF	TGCGCCAGCAGCCCCGGGGGGGCCTACGAGCAGTACTTC
TRBJ2-4	TRBV10-3	.	.	CAISSGSAKNIQYF	TGTGCCATCAGTAGCGGGTCGGCCAAAAACATTCAGTACTTC
TRBJ2-7	TRBV7-8	TRBD1	.	CASSRSPGQGAEEQYF	TGTGCCAGCAGCCGAAGTCCGGGACAGGGGGCGGAAGAGCAGTACTTC
TRBJ2-7	TRBV2	TRBD2	.	CASSETSGSVYEQYF	TGTGCCAGCAGTGAAACTAGCGGGAGTGTCTACGAGCAGTACTTC
TRBJ1-1	TRBV5-6	TRBD1	.	CASSLMTGGTEAFF	TGTGCCAGCAGCTTGATGACAGGGGGCACTGAAGCTTTCTTT
TRBJ2-3	TRBV5-1	TRBD2	.	CASSLRLAGVVHTDTQYF	TGCGCCAGCAGCTTGAGGCTAGCGGGAGTCGTTCACACAGATACGCAGTATTTT
TRBJ2-3	TRBV11-3	TRBD1	.	CASSSGTGGGTQYF	TGTGCCAGCAGCTCCGGGACAGGGGGCGGTACGCAGTATTTT
TRBJ1-5	TRBV5-1	.	.	CASSLVPSIDQPQHF	TGCGCCAGCAGCCTAGTACCCTCTATAGATCAGCCCCAGCATTTT
TRBJ2-5	TRBV6-1	TRBD2	.	CASRREGRLETQYF	TGTGCCAGCAGGCGGGAGGGCCGACTGGAGACCCAGTACTTC
TRBJ1-2	TRBV29-1	TRBD1	.	CSGGDRGGGYTF	TGCAGCGGGGGGGACAGGGGCGGCGGCTACACCTTC